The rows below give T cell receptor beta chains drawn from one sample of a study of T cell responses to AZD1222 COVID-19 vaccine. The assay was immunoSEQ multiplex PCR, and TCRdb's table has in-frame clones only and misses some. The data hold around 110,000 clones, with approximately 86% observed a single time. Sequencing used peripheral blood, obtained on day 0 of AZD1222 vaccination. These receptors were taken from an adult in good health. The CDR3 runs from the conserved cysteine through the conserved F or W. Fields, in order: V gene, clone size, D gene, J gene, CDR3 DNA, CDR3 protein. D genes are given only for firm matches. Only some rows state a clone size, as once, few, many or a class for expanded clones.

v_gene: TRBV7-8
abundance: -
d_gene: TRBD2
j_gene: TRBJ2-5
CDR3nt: TGTGCCAGCAGCCCCCGGATTGGGGGGGGAGAGACCCAGTACTTC
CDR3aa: CASSPRIGGGETQYF

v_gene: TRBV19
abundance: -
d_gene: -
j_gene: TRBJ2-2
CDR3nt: TGTGCCAGTAGTATAGGGAGGAGAACCGGGGAGCTGTTTTTT
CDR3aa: CASSIGRRTGELFF

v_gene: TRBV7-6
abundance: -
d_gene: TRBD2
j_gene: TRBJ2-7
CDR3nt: TGTGCCAGCAGCTTAGGTAGCGGGGGGGGCTACGAGCAGTACTTC
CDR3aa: CASSLGSGGGYEQYF

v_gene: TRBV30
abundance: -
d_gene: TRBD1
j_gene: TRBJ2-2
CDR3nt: TGTGCCTGGAGTCGGGACAGGGGAACCGGGGAGCTGTTTTTT
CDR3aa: CAWSRDRGTGELFF

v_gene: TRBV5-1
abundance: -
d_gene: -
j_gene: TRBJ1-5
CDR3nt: TGCGCCAGCAGCTTCGGGACCGGCAATCAGCCCCAGCATTTT
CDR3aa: CASSFGTGNQPQHF

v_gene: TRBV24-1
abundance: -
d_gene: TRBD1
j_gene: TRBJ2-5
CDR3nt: TGTGCCACCAGTGACCCGGGACAGGGGCCAGAGACCCAGTACTTC
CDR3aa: CATSDPGQGPETQYF

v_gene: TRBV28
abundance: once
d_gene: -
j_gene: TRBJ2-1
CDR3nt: TGTGCCAGCAGTTTGCGGGACAGAATCTACAATGAGCAGTTCTTC
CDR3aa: CASSLRDRIYNEQFF

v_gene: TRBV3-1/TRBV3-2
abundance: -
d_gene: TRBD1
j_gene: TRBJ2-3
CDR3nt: TGTGCCAGCAGCCATTTAGGACAGGGGACGAATACGCAGTATTTT
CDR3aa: CASSHLGQGTNTQYF

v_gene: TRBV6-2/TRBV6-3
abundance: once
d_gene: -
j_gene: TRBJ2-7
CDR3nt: TGTGCCAGCAGTTATGGTCTGTTGAGCTCCTACGAGCAGTACTTC
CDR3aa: CASSYGLLSSYEQYF

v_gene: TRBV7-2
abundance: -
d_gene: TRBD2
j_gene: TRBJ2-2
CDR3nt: TGTGCCAGCAGCTTTACTAGCGCCGGGGAGCTGTTTTTT
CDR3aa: CASSFTSAGELFF

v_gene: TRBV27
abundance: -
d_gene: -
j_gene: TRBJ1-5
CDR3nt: TGTGCCAGCAGTTTTAGGGTTTCTAATCAGCCCCAGCATTTT
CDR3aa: CASSFRVSNQPQHF

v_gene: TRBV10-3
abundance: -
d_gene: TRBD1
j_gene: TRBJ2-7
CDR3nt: TGTGCCATCAGTGTGGGAACAGGGGGCTACGAGCAGTACTTC
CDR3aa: CAISVGTGGYEQYF

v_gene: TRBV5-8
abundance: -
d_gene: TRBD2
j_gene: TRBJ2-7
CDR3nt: TGTGCCAGCAGCTGGACTAGCGGGCCACGCTACGAGCAGTACTTC
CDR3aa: CASSWTSGPRYEQYF

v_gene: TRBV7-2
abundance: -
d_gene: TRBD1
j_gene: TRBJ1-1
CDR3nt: TGTGCCAGCAGCCCTCAACAGGGGGCGGGCACTGAAGCTTTCTTT
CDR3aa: CASSPQQGAGTEAFF

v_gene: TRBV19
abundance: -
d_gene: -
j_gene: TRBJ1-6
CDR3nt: TGTGCCAGTAGTATCTCAGCAGGGCTTAATTCACCCCTCCACTTT
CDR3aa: CASSISAGLNSPLHF

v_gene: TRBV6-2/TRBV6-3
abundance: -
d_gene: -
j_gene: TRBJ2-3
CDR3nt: TGTGCCAGCAGCCCCTGGGGCCTCACAGATACGCAGTATTTT
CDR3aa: CASSPWGLTDTQYF

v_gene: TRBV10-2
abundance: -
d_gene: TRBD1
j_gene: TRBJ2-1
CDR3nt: TGCGCCAGCAGCTCGGACAGGGGAGTGTCCAATGAGCAGTTCTTC
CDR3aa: CASSSDRGVSNEQFF

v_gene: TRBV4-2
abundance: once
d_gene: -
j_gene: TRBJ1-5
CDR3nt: TGTGCCAGCAGCCAAATTGGCAGGGAGGGCAATCAGCCCCAGCATTTT
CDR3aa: CASSQIGREGNQPQHF

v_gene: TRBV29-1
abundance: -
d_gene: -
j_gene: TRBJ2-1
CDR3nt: TGCAGCGTTGTATTTGCCGATGAGCAGTTCTTC
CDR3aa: CSVVFADEQFF

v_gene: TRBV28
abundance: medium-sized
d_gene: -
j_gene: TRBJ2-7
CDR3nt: TGTGCCAGCAGTTCCCCGGGCAGGCAATCCTACGAGCAGTACTTC
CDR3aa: CASSSPGRQSYEQYF

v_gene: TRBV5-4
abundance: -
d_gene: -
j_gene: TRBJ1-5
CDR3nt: TGTGCCAGCAGCCTTAACGGGGGGGCTGCAACTCAGCCCCAGCATTTT
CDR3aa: CASSLNGGAATQPQHF

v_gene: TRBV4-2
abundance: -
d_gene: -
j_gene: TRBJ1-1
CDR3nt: TGTGCCAGCAGCCAAGATCGGGAGAAAAACACTGAAGCTTTCTTT
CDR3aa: CASSQDREKNTEAFF

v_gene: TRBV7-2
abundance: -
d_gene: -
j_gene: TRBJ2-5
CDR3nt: TGTGCCAGCAGCCCCGACAGGACCCAAGAGACCCAGTACTTC
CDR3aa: CASSPDRTQETQYF